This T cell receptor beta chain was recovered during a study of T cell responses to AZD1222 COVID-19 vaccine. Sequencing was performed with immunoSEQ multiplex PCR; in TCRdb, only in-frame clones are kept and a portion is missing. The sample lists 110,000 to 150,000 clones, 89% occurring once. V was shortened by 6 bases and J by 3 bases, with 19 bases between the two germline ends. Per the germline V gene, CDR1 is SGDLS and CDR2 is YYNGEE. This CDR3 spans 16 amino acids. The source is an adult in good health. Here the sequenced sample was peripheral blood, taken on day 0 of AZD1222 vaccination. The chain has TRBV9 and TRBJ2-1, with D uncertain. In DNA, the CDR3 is TGTGCCAGCAATGGACGTGGAGCTGGGGACTACAATGAGCAGTTCTTC. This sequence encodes CASNGRGAGDYNEQFF.